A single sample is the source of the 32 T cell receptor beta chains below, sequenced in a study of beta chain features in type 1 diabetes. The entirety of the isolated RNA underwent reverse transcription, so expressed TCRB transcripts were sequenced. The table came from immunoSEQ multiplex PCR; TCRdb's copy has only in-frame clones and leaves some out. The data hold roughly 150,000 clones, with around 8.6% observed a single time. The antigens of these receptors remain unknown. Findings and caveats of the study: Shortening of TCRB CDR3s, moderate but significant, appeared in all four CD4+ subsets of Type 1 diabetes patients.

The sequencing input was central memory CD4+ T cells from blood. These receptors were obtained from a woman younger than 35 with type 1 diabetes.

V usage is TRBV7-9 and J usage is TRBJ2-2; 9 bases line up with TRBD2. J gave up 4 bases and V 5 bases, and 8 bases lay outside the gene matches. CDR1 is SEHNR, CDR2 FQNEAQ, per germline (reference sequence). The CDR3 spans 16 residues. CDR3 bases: TGTGCCAGCAGCACCCCCGGGACTAGCCCCACCGGGGAGCTGTTTTTT. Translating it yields CASSTPGTSPTGELFF.

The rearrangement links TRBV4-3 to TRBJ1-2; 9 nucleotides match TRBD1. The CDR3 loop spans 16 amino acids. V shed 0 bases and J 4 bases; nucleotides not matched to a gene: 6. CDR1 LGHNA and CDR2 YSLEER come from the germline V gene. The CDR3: CASSQDPGTGFYGYTF. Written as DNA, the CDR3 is TGCGCCAGCAGCCAAGATCCCGGGACAGGGTTCTATGGCTACACCTTC.

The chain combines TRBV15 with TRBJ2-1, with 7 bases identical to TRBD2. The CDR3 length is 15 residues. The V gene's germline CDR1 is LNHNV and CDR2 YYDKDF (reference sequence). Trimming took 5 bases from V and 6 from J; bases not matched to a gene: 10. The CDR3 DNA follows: TGTGCCACCAGCGATTCCGCGGGAGTGAGCAATGAGCAGTTCTTC. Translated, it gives CATSDSAGVSNEQFF.

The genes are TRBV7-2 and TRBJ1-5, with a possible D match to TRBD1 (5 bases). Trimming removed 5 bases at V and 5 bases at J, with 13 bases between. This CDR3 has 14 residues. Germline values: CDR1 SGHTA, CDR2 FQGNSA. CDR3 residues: CASSRGWGYQPQHF. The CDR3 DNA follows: TGTGCCAGCAGCCGAGGCTGGGGCTATCAGCCCCAGCATTTT.

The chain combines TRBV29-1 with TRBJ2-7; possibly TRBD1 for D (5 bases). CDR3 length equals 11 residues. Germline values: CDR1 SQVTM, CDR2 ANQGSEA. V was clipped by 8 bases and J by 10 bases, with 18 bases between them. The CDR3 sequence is CSTTFDSHQYF. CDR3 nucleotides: TGCAGCACCACTTTTGACAGTCATCAGTACTTC.

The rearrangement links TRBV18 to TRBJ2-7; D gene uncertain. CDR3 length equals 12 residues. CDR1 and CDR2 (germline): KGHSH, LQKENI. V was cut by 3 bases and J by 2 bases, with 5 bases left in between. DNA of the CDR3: TGTGCCAGCTCACCGAACACCTACGAGCAGTACTTC. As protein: CASSPNTYEQYF.

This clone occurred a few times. The CDR3 is CASSLEVEVGGYTF. For the CDR3, the DNA is TGTGCCAGCAGCTTAGAAGTGGAGGTGGGTGGCTACACCTTC. The chain uses TRBV7-3 and TRBJ1-2; no reliable D call. Germline V gives CDR1 SGHTA, CDR2 FQGTGA. This CDR3 has 14 amino acids. Trimming removed 2 bases from V and 7 bases from J, with 14 bases in between.

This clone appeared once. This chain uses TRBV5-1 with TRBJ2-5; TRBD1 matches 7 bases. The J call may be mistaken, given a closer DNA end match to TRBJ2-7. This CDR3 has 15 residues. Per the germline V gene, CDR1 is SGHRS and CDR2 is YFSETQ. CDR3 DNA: TGCGCCAGCAGCGACCCAACAGGGGATAGGGACGAGCAGTACTTC. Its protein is CASSDPTGDRDEQYF.

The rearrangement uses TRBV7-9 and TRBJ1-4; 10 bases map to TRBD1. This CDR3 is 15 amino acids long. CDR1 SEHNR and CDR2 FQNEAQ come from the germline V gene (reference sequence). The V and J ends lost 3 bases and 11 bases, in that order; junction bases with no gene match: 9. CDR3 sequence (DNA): TGTGCCAGCAGCTTTACGACAGGGGGCGAGGATAAACTGTTTTTT. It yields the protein CASSFTTGGEDKLFF.

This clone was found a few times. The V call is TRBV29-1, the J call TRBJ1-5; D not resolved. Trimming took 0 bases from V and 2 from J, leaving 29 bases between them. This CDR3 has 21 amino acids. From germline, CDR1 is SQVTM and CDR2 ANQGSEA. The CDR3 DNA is TGCAGCGTTGAAGATCGGGTAGGCGGAACCTGCTACGGGTGGGGCAATCAGCCCCAGCATTTT. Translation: CSVEDRVGGTCYGWGNQPQHF.

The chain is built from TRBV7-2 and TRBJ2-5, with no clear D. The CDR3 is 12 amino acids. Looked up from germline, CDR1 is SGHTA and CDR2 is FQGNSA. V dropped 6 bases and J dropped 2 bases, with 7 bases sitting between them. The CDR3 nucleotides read TGTGCCAGCAGGCACAGACAAGAGACCCAGTACTTC. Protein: CASRHRQETQYF.

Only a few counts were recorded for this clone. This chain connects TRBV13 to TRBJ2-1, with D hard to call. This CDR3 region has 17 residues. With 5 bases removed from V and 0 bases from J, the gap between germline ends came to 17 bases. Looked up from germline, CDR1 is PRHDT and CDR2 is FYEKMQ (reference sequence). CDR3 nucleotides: TGTGCCAGCAGCGGCCGGAAGAGAGGCAGCTCCTACAATGAGCAGTTCTTC. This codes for CASSGRKRGSSYNEQFF.

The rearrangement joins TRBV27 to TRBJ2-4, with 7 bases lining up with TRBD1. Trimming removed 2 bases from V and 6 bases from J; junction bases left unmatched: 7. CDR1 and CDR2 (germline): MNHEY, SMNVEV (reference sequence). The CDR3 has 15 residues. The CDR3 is CASSLDRGHANIQYF. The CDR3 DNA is TGTGCCAGCAGTTTAGATAGGGGGCACGCAAACATTCAGTACTTC.

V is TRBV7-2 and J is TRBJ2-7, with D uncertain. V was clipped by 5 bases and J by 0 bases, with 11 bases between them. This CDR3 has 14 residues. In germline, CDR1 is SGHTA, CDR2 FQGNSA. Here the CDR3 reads CASSTSEDSYEQYF. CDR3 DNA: TGTGCCAGCAGCACCTCAGAAGACTCCTACGAGCAGTACTTC.

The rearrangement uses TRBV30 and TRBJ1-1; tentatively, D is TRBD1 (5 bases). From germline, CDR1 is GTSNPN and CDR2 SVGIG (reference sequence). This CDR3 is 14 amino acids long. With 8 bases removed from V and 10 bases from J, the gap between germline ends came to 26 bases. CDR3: CAGQRGGTGRGAFF. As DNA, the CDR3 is TGTGCCGGACAACGTGGGGGGACGGGAAGGGGAGCTTTCTTT.

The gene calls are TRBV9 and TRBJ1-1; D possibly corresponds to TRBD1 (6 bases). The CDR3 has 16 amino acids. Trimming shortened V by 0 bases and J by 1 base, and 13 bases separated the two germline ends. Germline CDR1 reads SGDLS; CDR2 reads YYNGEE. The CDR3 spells CASSVAPTGENTEAFF. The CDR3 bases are TGTGCCAGCAGCGTAGCCCCGACAGGTGAGAACACTGAAGCTTTCTTT. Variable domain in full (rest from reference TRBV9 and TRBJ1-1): DSGVTQTPKHLITATGQRVTLRCSPRSGDLSVYWYQQSLDQGLQFLIQYYNGEERAKGNILERFSAQQFPDLHSELNLSSLELGDSALYFCASSVAPTGENTEAFFGQGTRLTVV.

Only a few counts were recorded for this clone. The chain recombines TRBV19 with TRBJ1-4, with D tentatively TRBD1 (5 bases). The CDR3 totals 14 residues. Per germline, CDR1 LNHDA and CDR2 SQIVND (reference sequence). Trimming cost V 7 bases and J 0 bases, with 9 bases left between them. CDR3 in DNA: TGTGCCAGTAATGGGGCTGCAACTAATGAAAAACTGTTTTTT. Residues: CASNGAATNEKLFF.

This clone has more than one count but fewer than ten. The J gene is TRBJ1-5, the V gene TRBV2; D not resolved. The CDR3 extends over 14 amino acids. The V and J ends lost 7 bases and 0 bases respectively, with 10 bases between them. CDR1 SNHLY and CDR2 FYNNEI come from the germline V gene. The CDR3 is CASTGSNSNQPQHF. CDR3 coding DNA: TGTGCCAGCACGGGATCTAATAGCAATCAGCCCCAGCATTTT.

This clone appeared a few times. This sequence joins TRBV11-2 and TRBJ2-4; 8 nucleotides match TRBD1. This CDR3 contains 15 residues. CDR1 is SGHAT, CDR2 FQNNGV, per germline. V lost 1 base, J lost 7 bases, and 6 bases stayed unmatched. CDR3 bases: TGTGCCAGCAGCTTAGTGGGCAGGGGGCGCAACATTCAGTACTTC. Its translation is CASSLVGRGRNIQYF. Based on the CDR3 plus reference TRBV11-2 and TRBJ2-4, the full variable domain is EAGVAQSPRYKIIEKRQSVAFWCNPISGHATLYWYQQILGQGPKLLIQFQNNGVVDDSQLPKDRFSAERLKGVDSTLKIQPAKLEDSAVYLCASSLVGRGRNIQYFGAGTRLSVL.

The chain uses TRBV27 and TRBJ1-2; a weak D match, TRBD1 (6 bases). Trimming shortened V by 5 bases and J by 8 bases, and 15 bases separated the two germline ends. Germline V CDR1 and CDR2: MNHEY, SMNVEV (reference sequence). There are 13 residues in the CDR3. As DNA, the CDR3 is TGTGCCAGCAGTGGGAGGGGGGTACGAGGCTACACCTTC. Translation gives CASSGRGVRGYTF.

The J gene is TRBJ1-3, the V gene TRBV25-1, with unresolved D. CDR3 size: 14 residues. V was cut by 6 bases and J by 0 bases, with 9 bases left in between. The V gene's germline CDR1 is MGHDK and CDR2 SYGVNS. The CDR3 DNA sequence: TGTGCCAGCAGCGATATAGCCTCTGGAAACACCATATATTTT. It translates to CASSDIASGNTIYF.

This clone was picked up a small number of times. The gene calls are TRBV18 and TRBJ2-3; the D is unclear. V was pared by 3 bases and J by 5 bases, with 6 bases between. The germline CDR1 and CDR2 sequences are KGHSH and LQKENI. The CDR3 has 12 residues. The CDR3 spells CASSPTQDTQYF. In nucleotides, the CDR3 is TGTGCCAGCTCACCTACTCAAGATACGCAGTATTTT.

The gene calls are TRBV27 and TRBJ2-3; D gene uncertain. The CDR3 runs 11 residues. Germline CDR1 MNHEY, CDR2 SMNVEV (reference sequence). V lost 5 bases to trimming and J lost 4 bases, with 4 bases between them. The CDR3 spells CASSLADTQYF. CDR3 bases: TGTGCCAGCAGTCTCGCAGATACGCAGTATTTT.

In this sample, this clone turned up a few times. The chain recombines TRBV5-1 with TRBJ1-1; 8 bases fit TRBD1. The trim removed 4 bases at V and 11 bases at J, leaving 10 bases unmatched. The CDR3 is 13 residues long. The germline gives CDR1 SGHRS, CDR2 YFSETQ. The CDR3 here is CASSQNGQGSAFF. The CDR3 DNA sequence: TGCGCCAGCAGCCAGAACGGACAGGGTTCCGCTTTCTTT. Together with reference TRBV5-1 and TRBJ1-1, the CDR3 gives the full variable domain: KAGVTQTPRYLIKTRGQQVTLSCSPISGHRSVSWYQQTPGQGLQFLFEYFSETQRNKGNFPGRFSGRQFSNSRSEMNVSTLELGDSALYLCASSQNGQGSAFFGQGTRLTVV.

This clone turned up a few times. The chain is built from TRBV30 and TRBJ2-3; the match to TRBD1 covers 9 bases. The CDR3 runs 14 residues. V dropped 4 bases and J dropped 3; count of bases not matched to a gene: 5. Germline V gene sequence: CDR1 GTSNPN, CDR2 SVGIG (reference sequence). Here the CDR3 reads CAWNRDRVTDTQYF. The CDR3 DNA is TGTGCCTGGAACCGGGACAGGGTAACAGATACGCAGTATTTT.

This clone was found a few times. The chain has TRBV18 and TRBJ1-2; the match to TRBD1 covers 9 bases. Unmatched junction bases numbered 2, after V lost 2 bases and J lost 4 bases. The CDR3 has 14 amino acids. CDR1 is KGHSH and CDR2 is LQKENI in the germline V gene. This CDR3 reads CASSPGTGSYGYTF. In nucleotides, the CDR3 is TGTGCCAGCTCACCAGGGACAGGGTCCTATGGCTACACCTTC.

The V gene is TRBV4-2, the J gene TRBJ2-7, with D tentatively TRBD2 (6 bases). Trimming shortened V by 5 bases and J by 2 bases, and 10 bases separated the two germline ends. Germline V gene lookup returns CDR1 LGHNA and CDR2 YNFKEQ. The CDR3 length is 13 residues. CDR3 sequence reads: CASSLEGPYEQYF. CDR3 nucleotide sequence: TGTGCCAGCAGCTTGGAGGGCCCCTACGAGCAGTACTTC.

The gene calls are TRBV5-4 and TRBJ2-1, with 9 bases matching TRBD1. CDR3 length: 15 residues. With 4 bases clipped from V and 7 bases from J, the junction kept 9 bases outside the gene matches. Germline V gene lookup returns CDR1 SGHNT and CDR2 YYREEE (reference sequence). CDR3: CASSHRQGVSNEQFF. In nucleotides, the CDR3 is TGTGCCAGCAGCCATCGACAGGGGGTTTCGAATGAGCAGTTCTTC.

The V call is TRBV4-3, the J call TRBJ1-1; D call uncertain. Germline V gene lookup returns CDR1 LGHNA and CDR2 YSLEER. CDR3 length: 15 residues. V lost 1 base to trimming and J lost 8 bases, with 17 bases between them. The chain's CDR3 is CASSQGVSSFSEAFF. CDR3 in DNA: TGCGCCAGCAGCCAAGGGGTTAGCAGTTTTTCCGAAGCTTTCTTT.

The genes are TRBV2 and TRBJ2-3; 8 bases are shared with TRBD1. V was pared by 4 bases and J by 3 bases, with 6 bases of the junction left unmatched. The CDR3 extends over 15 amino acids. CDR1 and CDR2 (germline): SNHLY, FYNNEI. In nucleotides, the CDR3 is TGTGCCAGCAGTGTTCAGGGGGCAGTGACAGATACGCAGTATTTT. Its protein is CASSVQGAVTDTQYF.

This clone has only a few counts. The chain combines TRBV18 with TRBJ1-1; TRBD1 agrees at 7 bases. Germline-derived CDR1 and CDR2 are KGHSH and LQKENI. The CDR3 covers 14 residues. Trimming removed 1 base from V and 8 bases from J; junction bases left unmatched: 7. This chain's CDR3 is CASSPRAGTDEAFF. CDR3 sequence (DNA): TGTGCCAGCTCACCACGGGCAGGGACAGACGAAGCTTTCTTT.

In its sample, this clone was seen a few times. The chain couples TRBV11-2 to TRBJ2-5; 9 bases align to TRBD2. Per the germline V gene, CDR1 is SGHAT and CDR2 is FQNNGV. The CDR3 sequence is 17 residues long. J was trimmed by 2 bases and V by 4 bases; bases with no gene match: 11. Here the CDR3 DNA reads TGTGCCAGCAGCTCTCGGGCTAGCGGGGTCGCACAAGAGACCCAGTACTTC. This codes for CASSSRASGVAQETQYF.